These T cell receptor beta chains were read from a single sample in a study of T-cell reconstitution after alpha-beta-depleted transplantation in children. TCRdb called the PCR reads again in MiXCR, with one record for every CDR3 protein. Here the sample spans some 390,000 distinct CDR3 sequences, around 20% being singletons. The specimen was PBMCs from the stem cell graft donor, collected from the stem cell graft. The receptors come from a human donor who donated a stem cell graft to a child with acute myeloid leukemia. CDR3s include the opening cysteine and the closing phenylalanine or tryptophan. D genes are given only for firm matches. A row's size may be missing; if present it is once, few, many or a size class.

J gene: TRBJ1-5
D gene: -
V gene: TRBV5-5
clone size: few
CDR3 DNA: TGTGCCAGCAGCCGGGGACCTGATTCGCCCCAGCATTTT
CDR3 protein: CASSRGPDSPQHF

J gene: TRBJ2-7
D gene: TRBD1
V gene: TRBV4-3
clone size: few
CDR3 DNA: TGCGCCAGCAGCCAACTTGACAGGGCGAGGGCCGAGCAGTACTTC
CDR3 protein: CASSQLDRARAEQYF

J gene: TRBJ2-5
D gene: TRBD1
V gene: TRBV6-2/TRBV6-3
clone size: -
CDR3 DNA: TGTGCCAGCACCCCAGGACAGGAGCACCAAGAGACCCAGTACTTC
CDR3 protein: CASTPGQEHQETQYF

J gene: TRBJ2-1
D gene: TRBD1
V gene: TRBV12-3/TRBV12-4
clone size: many
CDR3 DNA: TGTGCCAGCAGGGGACAGGGAATCAATGAGCAGTTCTTC
CDR3 protein: CASRGQGINEQFF

J gene: TRBJ1-5
D gene: -
V gene: TRBV12-3/TRBV12-4
clone size: few
CDR3 DNA: TGTGCCAGCAGTTTAGTACCTCCCGCAGGGGCCCGACAGCCCCAGCATTTT
CDR3 protein: CASSLVPPAGARQPQHF

J gene: TRBJ2-1
D gene: TRBD2
V gene: TRBV25-1
clone size: few
CDR3 DNA: TGTGCCAGCAGTTCCCTGGCCCTAGCGGGAGGGCCCATTAGTTACAATGAGCAGTTCTTC
CDR3 protein: CASSSLALAGGPISYNEQFF

J gene: TRBJ2-3
D gene: TRBD2
V gene: TRBV7-2
clone size: -
CDR3 DNA: TGTGCCAGCAGCGGAGGACTAGCCTCAGATACGCAGTATTTT
CDR3 protein: CASSGGLASDTQYF

J gene: TRBJ1-3
D gene: -
V gene: TRBV29-1
clone size: -
CDR3 DNA: TGCAGCGCATCGGGGACCGGCAACTTCGGCTCCATATATTTT
CDR3 protein: CSASGTGNFGSIYF

J gene: TRBJ2-2
D gene: -
V gene: TRBV2
clone size: -
CDR3 DNA: TGTGCCAGCAGATCACTCGGGGAGCTGTTTTTT
CDR3 protein: CASRSLGELFF

J gene: TRBJ1-5
D gene: TRBD1
V gene: TRBV28
clone size: -
CDR3 DNA: TGTGCCAGCACTCTTTTCAGACAGGGATTGGGCAATCAGCCCCAGCATTTT
CDR3 protein: CASTLFRQGLGNQPQHF

J gene: TRBJ2-1
D gene: -
V gene: TRBV12-3/TRBV12-4
clone size: few
CDR3 DNA: TGTGCCAGCAGTCAGACTAAGAGCTCCTACAATGAGCAGTTCTTC
CDR3 protein: CASSQTKSSYNEQFF

J gene: TRBJ2-1
D gene: -
V gene: TRBV4-1
clone size: -
CDR3 DNA: TGCGCCAGCAGCCAAGATTTATACAATGAGCAGTTCTTC
CDR3 protein: CASSQDLYNEQFF

J gene: TRBJ2-1
D gene: TRBD2
V gene: TRBV25-1
clone size: -
CDR3 DNA: TGTGCCAGCAGTTCCCCAGGGGCTAGCGGGAGGGCCGGGCAGTTCTTC
CDR3 protein: CASSSPGASGRAGQFF

J gene: TRBJ2-7
D gene: -
V gene: TRBV29-1
clone size: -
CDR3 DNA: TGCAGCGTTGAAGATGATGTAGTAGCTCCTTTGGTCCACGAGCAGTACTTC
CDR3 protein: CSVEDDVVAPLVHEQYF

J gene: TRBJ2-1
D gene: TRBD2
V gene: TRBV9
clone size: few
CDR3 DNA: TGTGCCAGCAGCACGGGACTAGCGGACAATGAGCAGTTCTTC
CDR3 protein: CASSTGLADNEQFF

J gene: TRBJ2-2
D gene: -
V gene: TRBV29-1
clone size: many
CDR3 DNA: TGCAGCGTGTCCAGGGATCCCGGGGAGCTGTTTTTT
CDR3 protein: CSVSRDPGELFF

J gene: TRBJ1-6
D gene: -
V gene: TRBV7-8
clone size: -
CDR3 DNA: TGTGCCAGCAGCGAACGTGGACCCCTCCACTTT
CDR3 protein: CASSERGPLHF

J gene: TRBJ2-7
D gene: -
V gene: TRBV4-1
clone size: few
CDR3 DNA: TGCGCCAGCAGCCCAAGGCACGGTACCTACGAGCAGTACTTC
CDR3 protein: CASSPRHGTYEQYF

J gene: TRBJ1-1
D gene: -
V gene: TRBV3-1
clone size: many
CDR3 DNA: TGTGCCAGCAGCCAAGATGGCGGAAGGGCTGAAGCTTTCTTT
CDR3 protein: CASSQDGGRAEAFF

J gene: TRBJ2-6
D gene: -
V gene: TRBV20-1
clone size: -
CDR3 DNA: TGCAGTGCCAACCCTAGAGGGGGGGCTGGGGCCAACGTCCTGACTTTC
CDR3 protein: CSANPRGGAGANVLTF

J gene: TRBJ2-3
D gene: -
V gene: TRBV29-1
clone size: -
CDR3 DNA: TGCAGCGTTGAGTCCAGCCGGGCAGATACGCAGTATTTT
CDR3 protein: CSVESSRADTQYF

J gene: TRBJ2-2
D gene: -
V gene: TRBV12-5
clone size: -
CDR3 DNA: TGTGCTAGTGGTTTGATGTGGGCCACCGGGGAGCTGTTTTTT
CDR3 protein: CASGLMWATGELFF

J gene: TRBJ2-5
D gene: -
V gene: TRBV2
clone size: -
CDR3 DNA: TGTGCCAGCAGTGAAAGGTGGGCCCAGTACTTC
CDR3 protein: CASSERWAQYF

J gene: TRBJ1-6
D gene: -
V gene: TRBV20-1
clone size: few
CDR3 DNA: TGCAGTGCTTCCCTACGCGGGAGGGGCTCCTATAATTCACCCCTCCACTTT
CDR3 protein: CSASLRGRGSYNSPLHF

J gene: TRBJ2-1
D gene: -
V gene: TRBV4-3
clone size: few
CDR3 DNA: TGCGCCAGCAGCCATCGGTCGGGTGATGAGCAGTTCTTC
CDR3 protein: CASSHRSGDEQFF

J gene: TRBJ2-5
D gene: -
V gene: TRBV12-3/TRBV12-4
clone size: few
CDR3 DNA: TGTGCCAGCAGTACGGGACTGGGGGAGACCCAGTACTTC
CDR3 protein: CASSTGLGETQYF

J gene: TRBJ2-7
D gene: -
V gene: TRBV12-3/TRBV12-4
clone size: few
CDR3 DNA: TGTGCCAGCAGTTTATATGGGGGATCCTACGAGCAGTACTTC
CDR3 protein: CASSLYGGSYEQYF

J gene: TRBJ2-3
D gene: -
V gene: TRBV20-1
clone size: many
CDR3 DNA: TGCAGTGCTAGAAGAGACAGCACAGATACGCAGTATTTT
CDR3 protein: CSARRDSTDTQYF

J gene: TRBJ2-7
D gene: -
V gene: TRBV5-6
clone size: many
CDR3 DNA: TGTGCCAGCAGCTTGGGCAGGCTCTACGAGCAGTACTTC
CDR3 protein: CASSLGRLYEQYF

J gene: TRBJ2-1
D gene: -
V gene: TRBV29-1
clone size: many
CDR3 DNA: TGCAGCGTTGAAGATCAAGGGGGGCCGAAGAATGAGCAGTTCTTC
CDR3 protein: CSVEDQGGPKNEQFF

J gene: TRBJ1-2
D gene: -
V gene: TRBV2
clone size: -
CDR3 DNA: TGTGCCAGCAGTGATTTCACCCACGATGGCTACACCTTC
CDR3 protein: CASSDFTHDGYTF

J gene: TRBJ1-2
D gene: TRBD1
V gene: TRBV20-1
clone size: many
CDR3 DNA: TGCAGTGCTAGCGTACAGGGACAGGGGGACAGTGGCTACACCTTC
CDR3 protein: CSASVQGQGDSGYTF

J gene: TRBJ2-3
D gene: TRBD2
V gene: TRBV4-3
clone size: -
CDR3 DNA: TGCGCCAGCAGCCAAGAAGGTCTAGCGGGAGCAGATACGCAGTATTTT
CDR3 protein: CASSQEGLAGADTQYF

J gene: TRBJ2-7
D gene: -
V gene: TRBV12-3/TRBV12-4
clone size: -
CDR3 DNA: TGTGCCAGCAGTTTCCGGGTTACCTACGAGCAGTACTTC
CDR3 protein: CASSFRVTYEQYF

J gene: TRBJ2-3
D gene: TRBD2
V gene: TRBV9
clone size: -
CDR3 DNA: TGTGCCAGCCAGACGGGACTAGTCGCCGATACGCAGTATTTT
CDR3 protein: CASQTGLVADTQYF

J gene: TRBJ2-2
D gene: -
V gene: TRBV7-9
clone size: -
CDR3 DNA: TGTGCCAGCAGCTTTCACAGCGCGAACACCGGGGAGCTGTTTTTT
CDR3 protein: CASSFHSANTGELFF

J gene: TRBJ2-2
D gene: -
V gene: TRBV6-4
clone size: few
CDR3 DNA: TGTGCCAGCAGTGAGAGTAGCGATAACACCGGGGAGCTGTTTTTT
CDR3 protein: CASSESSDNTGELFF

J gene: TRBJ2-3
D gene: -
V gene: TRBV7-9
clone size: -
CDR3 DNA: TGTGCCAGCAGCTTCCTCGGTCGGACTAGCACAGATACGCAGTATTTT
CDR3 protein: CASSFLGRTSTDTQYF

J gene: TRBJ2-7
D gene: TRBD2
V gene: TRBV12-3/TRBV12-4
clone size: few
CDR3 DNA: TGTGCCAGCAGAGTGGGACTAGCGGGAGGCTACGAGCAGTACTTC
CDR3 protein: CASRVGLAGGYEQYF

J gene: TRBJ2-2
D gene: -
V gene: TRBV28
clone size: -
CDR3 DNA: TGTGCCAGCAGCTTAAGATCAGGGACCGGGGAGCTGTTTTTT
CDR3 protein: CASSLRSGTGELFF

J gene: TRBJ2-1
D gene: -
V gene: TRBV5-6
clone size: few
CDR3 DNA: TGTGCCAGCAGCTCGGGGTGGGTTGGATACAATGAGCAGTTCTTC
CDR3 protein: CASSSGWVGYNEQFF

J gene: TRBJ2-5
D gene: -
V gene: TRBV29-1
clone size: -
CDR3 DNA: TGCAGCGTTGATCGCGGGGGCGGCGGAGAGACCCAGTACTTC
CDR3 protein: CSVDRGGGGETQYF

J gene: TRBJ2-7
D gene: TRBD1
V gene: TRBV7-9
clone size: -
CDR3 DNA: TGTGCCAGCAGCTTAGGGGACAGGGGACTCTACGAGCAGTACTTC
CDR3 protein: CASSLGDRGLYEQYF

J gene: TRBJ2-1
D gene: TRBD2
V gene: TRBV5-4
clone size: few
CDR3 DNA: TGTGCCAGCAGCTTGACTAGCGGGAGCAAGAATGAGCAGTTCTTC
CDR3 protein: CASSLTSGSKNEQFF

J gene: TRBJ2-1
D gene: TRBD2
V gene: TRBV20-1
clone size: few
CDR3 DNA: TGCAGTGCCCAATGGGCTAGCGGGAGTCATGAGCAGTTCTTC
CDR3 protein: CSAQWASGSHEQFF

J gene: TRBJ2-3
D gene: TRBD2
V gene: TRBV12-3/TRBV12-4
clone size: -
CDR3 DNA: TGTGCCAGCAGTCCCTTAGCGGGAGTCGAAACAGATACGCAGTATTTT
CDR3 protein: CASSPLAGVETDTQYF

J gene: TRBJ2-3
D gene: TRBD2
V gene: TRBV20-1
clone size: few
CDR3 DNA: TGCAGTGCTAGAGATTTCCCTAGCGGCTCCACAGATACGCAGTATTTT
CDR3 protein: CSARDFPSGSTDTQYF

J gene: TRBJ2-5
D gene: -
V gene: TRBV15
clone size: many
CDR3 DNA: TGTGCCACCAGCAGAGCAGGGGCCAAACAAGAGACCCAGTACTTC
CDR3 protein: CATSRAGAKQETQYF